This T cell receptor beta chain was sequenced during a study of identical twins. Germline V gene data show CDR1 as MGHRA and CDR2 as YSYEKL. The CDR3 consists of 17 residues. Trimming shortened V by 0 bases and J by 1 base, and 15 bases separated the two germline ends. A universal primer site was created by template switching, with the cDNA bearing unique molecular identifiers. TCRdb reanalysed the 5' RACE reads using MiXCR and keeps one entry per CDR3 protein. In the table there are roughly 240,000 distinct CDR3 sequences, roughly 7.5% of which are singletons. These data were also filed under a second study, of yellow fever vaccine responses in identical twins.

This sequence joins TRBV4-1 and TRBJ2-5, with a tentative D call TRBD1 (5 bases). The specimen was CD8+ T cells sorted from blood. The sequence was collected from a woman under 30 in good health. The CDR3 sequence: CASSQEVDSATQETQYF. CDR3 DNA sequence: TGCGCCAGCAGCCAAGAGGTCGACAGCGCAACCCAAGAGACCCAGTACTTC.